These 28 T cell receptor beta chains were all obtained from the same sample, sequenced in a study of T-cell memory formation after mild COVID-19. MiXCR was run by TCRdb on the 5' RACE reads, yielding one entry per CDR3 protein. Of about 33,000 distinct CDR3 sequences detected, roughly 20% appear once; the ten largest clones hold 1.5%. Source material: PBMCs or a T cell subset sorted from them (not recorded which). These receptors all come from an adult who had mild COVID-19 (a few samples of this study predate the infection). Cell type and time point are not known.

This clonotype appeared many times. The rearrangement links TRBV5-1 to TRBJ2-3; 10 bases agree with TRBD2. Germline lookup yields CDR1 SGHRS and CDR2 YFSETQ. V lost 2 bases to trimming and J lost 2 bases; unmatched junction nucleotides: 17. The CDR3 totals 20 residues. CDR3 amino acids: CASSFSGLAGAHATTDTQYF. The CDR3 coding sequence is TGCGCCAGCAGCTTTTCCGGGCTAGCGGGGGCCCACGCTACCACAGATACGCAGTATTTT.

This clonotype rates as medium-sized. The chain joins TRBV16 to TRBJ2-4; the D gene is possibly TRBD2 (5 bases). The CDR3 sequence is 12 residues long. With 0 bases removed from V and 10 bases from J, the gap between germline ends came to 7 bases. CDR1 KGHSY and CDR2 FQNENV come from the germline V gene. Here the CDR3 DNA reads TGTGCCAGCAGCCAATCGAGCGGAATTCAGTACTTC. Protein: CASSQSSGIQYF.

The chain recombines TRBV30 with TRBJ2-7, with a tentative D call TRBD2 (6 bases). Germline CDR1 reads GTSNPN; CDR2 reads SVGIG (reference sequence). V shed 0 bases and J shed 3 bases, with 6 bases lying between them. The CDR3 runs 12 residues. The CDR3 sequence is CAWSVGGYEQYF. DNA for the CDR3: TGTGCCTGGAGTGTGGGGGGCTACGAGCAGTACTTC.

V gene TRBV5-1 combines with J gene TRBJ2-7, with D possibly TRBD1 on 5 matching bases. The germline CDR1 and CDR2 sequences are SGHRS and YFSETQ. There are 13 residues in the CDR3. V was cut by 3 bases and J by 3 bases, with 10 bases left in between. The CDR3: CASSYDSVYEQYF. DNA for the CDR3: TGCGCCAGCAGCTACGACAGTGTCTACGAGCAGTACTTC.

This clonotype was found a few times. The V gene is TRBV19, the J gene TRBJ1-1; unclear D gene. Germline loops: CDR1 LNHDA, CDR2 SQIVND (reference sequence). The CDR3 has 12 amino acids. V was cut by 8 bases and J by 1 base, with 8 bases left in between. The DNA of the CDR3 is TGTGCCAGTGGGCAGCGGAACACTGAAGCTTTCTTT. Residues: CASGQRNTEAFF. Variable domain in full (rest from reference TRBV19 and TRBJ1-1): DGGITQSPKYLFRKEGQNVTLSCEQNLNHDAMYWYRQDPGQGLRLIYYSQIVNDFQKGDIAEGYSVSREKKESFPLTVTSAQKNPTAFYLCASGQRNTEAFFGQGTRLTVV.

This clonotype was observed many times. This rearrangement joins TRBV4-1 to TRBJ2-3; the D is unclear. The germline CDR1 and CDR2 sequences are MGHRA and YSYEKL. Trimming shortened V by 0 bases and J by 0 bases, and 7 bases separated the two germline ends. This CDR3 is 15 amino acids long. CDR3 residues: CASSQDAPSTDTQYF. CDR3 nucleotides: TGCGCCAGCAGCCAAGACGCGCCTAGCACAGATACGCAGTATTTT.

The sample holds many counts of this clonotype. This CDR3 reads CASSLMAIQVMDEQYF. The CDR3 coding sequence is TGTGCCAGCAGCTTAATGGCTATTCAGGTCATGGACGAGCAGTACTTC. The chain carries TRBV7-2 and TRBJ2-7, with D unclear. The length of the CDR3 is 16 residues. Trimming took off 2 bases at V and 5 bases at J, with 19 bases between the two ends. Germline V gene lookup returns CDR1 SGHTA and CDR2 FQGNSA.

As regards this clonotype: A read error is possible here, since a much larger clone lies one base away. In nucleotides, the CDR3 is TGTGCCAGCAGCCTCCGGGACAGGGGGGGGAATGAGCAGTTCTTC. Its translation is CASSLRDRGGNEQFF. The rearrangement links TRBV12-3 or TRBV12-4 to TRBJ2-1, with 11 bases lining up with TRBD1. The CDR3 runs 15 residues. The ends lost 6 bases at V and 7 bases at J; junction bases unmatched: 8.

In its sample, this clonotype was seen many times. V is TRBV7-9 and J is TRBJ1-4; D gene ambiguous. V was trimmed by 4 bases and J by 3 bases, leaving 12 bases between them. This CDR3 has 15 amino acids. The germline V gene has CDR1 SEHNR and CDR2 FQNEAQ (reference sequence). CDR3 sequence reads: CASSSKGPPNEKLFF. The CDR3 DNA follows: TGTGCCAGCAGCTCGAAAGGACCCCCTAATGAAAAACTGTTTTTT.

This clonotype was picked up many times. V usage is TRBV20-1 and J usage is TRBJ2-7; TRBD2 agrees at 12 bases. The J segment lost 2 bases and the V segment lost 5 bases, leaving 4 bases of the junction unmatched. The germline CDR1 and CDR2 sequences are DFQATT and SNEGSKA (reference sequence). This CDR3 region has 14 residues. CDR3 protein: CSAPGLAGTYEQYF. The CDR3 DNA sequence: TGCAGTGCTCCCGGACTAGCGGGGACCTACGAGCAGTACTTC.

This clonotype was detected many times. This chain connects TRBV7-9 to TRBJ2-3; 10 bases are shared with TRBD1. The CDR3 is 15 residues long. CDR1 and CDR2 from the germline V gene are SEHNR and FQNEAQ (reference sequence). With V trimmed by 3 bases and J by 4 bases, 4 bases remained unmatched. CDR3 sequence reads: CASSFPTGGADTQYF. The CDR3 DNA reads TGTGCCAGCAGCTTTCCGACAGGGGGCGCAGATACGCAGTATTTT.

CDR3 protein: CASSLPRQGTDTQYF. The CDR3 DNA reads TGTGCCAGCAGCTTACCCCGACAGGGGACAGATACGCAGTATTTT. The chain has TRBV11-3 and TRBJ2-3, with 8 bases that match TRBD1. The CDR3 covers 15 residues. Looked up from germline, CDR1 is SGHNT and CDR2 is YENEEA. Trimming removed 2 bases from V and 3 bases from J; junction bases left unmatched: 4.

This clonotype showed up many times. The chain is built from TRBV7-2 and TRBJ2-1; D might be TRBD1 or TRBD2, each matching 6 bases. The CDR3 length is 15 residues. Germline V gene sequence: CDR1 SGHTA, CDR2 FQGNSA. Trimming took off 5 bases at V and 7 bases at J, with 18 bases between the two ends. The CDR3 is CASSPGLNRENEQFF. The CDR3 nucleotides read TGTGCCAGCAGCCCGGGACTCAACAGGGAGAATGAGCAGTTCTTC.

This clonotype was counted ten times or more. V usage is TRBV5-5 and J usage is TRBJ1-4; D is unclear. This CDR3 contains 14 residues. Germline-derived CDR1 and CDR2 are SGHKS and YYEKEE (reference sequence). Between the trimmed V and J ends, which lost 6 bases and 5 bases, there was a span of 14 bases. CDR3 sequence (DNA): TGTGCCAGCACCGTGGAGGGCTCGAATGAAAAACTGTTTTTT. Amino acids: CASTVEGSNEKLFF. Supplemented by reference TRBV5-5 and TRBJ1-4, the full variable domain reads DAGVTQSPTHLIKTRGQQVTLRCSPISGHKSVSWYQQVLGQGPQFIFQYYEKEERGRGNFPDRFSARQFPNYSSELNVNALLLGDSALYLCASTVEGSNEKLFFGSGTQLSVL.

In its sample, this clonotype was seen many times. The rearrangement joins TRBV19 to TRBJ1-2; D ambiguous. Per germline, CDR1 LNHDA and CDR2 SQIVND (reference sequence). The CDR3 loop spans 13 amino acids. The germline V and J ends were trimmed by 0 bases and 7 bases, with 9 bases remaining between them. In DNA form, the CDR3 reads TGTGCCAGTAGTATAGAGCCCAGGAGTGGCTACACCTTC. As protein: CASSIEPRSGYTF.

This clonotype was counted ten times or more. This chain connects TRBV19 to TRBJ1-4; 11 bases line up with TRBD1. The CDR3 loop spans 14 amino acids. Germline loops: CDR1 LNHDA, CDR2 SQIVND (reference sequence). V lost 7 bases and J lost 10; bases outside the gene matches: 8. The CDR3 DNA is TGTGCCAGTAAAGGGCCGGGACAGGGGGGAAAACTGTTTTTT. The encoded protein is CASKGPGQGGKLFF.

This clonotype came up many times. V usage is TRBV5-1 and J usage is TRBJ2-1; 12 bases are shared with TRBD2. Germline loops: CDR1 SGHRS, CDR2 YFSETQ. V shed 4 bases, J shed 9 bases, and the junction held 8 bases outside the gene matches. This CDR3 has 15 residues. This CDR3 reads CASSPTSGRESEQFF. The CDR3, as DNA: TGCGCCAGCAGCCCGACTAGCGGGAGAGAGAGTGAGCAGTTCTTC. Drawing the rest from reference TRBV5-1 and TRBJ2-1, the complete variable domain is KAGVTQTPRYLIKTRGQQVTLSCSPISGHRSVSWYQQTPGQGLQFLFEYFSETQRNKGNFPGRFSGRQFSNSRSEMNVSTLELGDSALYLCASSPTSGRESEQFFGPGTRLTVL.

The V and J genes are TRBV5-5 and TRBJ1-2; D is undetermined. Germline CDR1 SGHKS, CDR2 YYEKEE (reference sequence). V lost 3 bases and J 4 bases, leaving 13 bases between the germline ends. The CDR3 sequence is 14 residues long. The CDR3 sequence: CASSWESIVYGYTF. In nucleotides, the CDR3 is TGTGCCAGCAGCTGGGAGTCCATAGTCTATGGCTACACCTTC.

In this sample, this clonotype turned up a few times. V and J are TRBV27 and TRBJ1-2; maybe TRBD1 (6 bases). Germline CDR1 is MNHEY and CDR2 is SMNVEV (reference sequence). The CDR3 is made up of 14 amino acids. Trimming cost V 6 bases and J 7 bases, with 18 bases left between them. The CDR3 here is CASRPLTGKVGYTF. DNA of the CDR3: TGTGCCAGCAGACCCCTTACAGGGAAGGTTGGCTACACCTTC.

The V and J genes are TRBV27 and TRBJ2-1; the D gene is possibly TRBD1 (6 bases). Germline V gene data show CDR1 as MNHEY and CDR2 as SMNVEV (reference sequence). This CDR3 spans 13 amino acids. The V and J ends lost 7 bases and 9 bases respectively, with 16 bases between them. CDR3 loop: CASTRDTGGEQFF. In nucleotides, the CDR3 is TGTGCCAGCACTAGGGACACCGGAGGTGAGCAGTTCTTC.

This clonotype is deemed medium-sized. The genes are TRBV7-2 and TRBJ2-3; the D is unclear. Germline CDR1 is SGHTA and CDR2 is FQGNSA. The CDR3 runs 12 residues. V was trimmed by 3 bases and J by 1 base, leaving 2 bases between them. The CDR3 DNA is TGTGCCAGCAGCTTGGGCACAGATACGCAGTATTTT. This translates into CASSLGTDTQYF.

This clonotype was detected ten times or more. V gene TRBV7-3 combines with J gene TRBJ2-3, with D unresolved. The CDR3 totals 13 residues. The V gene lost 4 bases and the J gene lost 0 bases, with 5 bases spanning the gap. The germline gives CDR1 SGHTA, CDR2 FQGTGA. The CDR3 DNA sequence: TGTGCCAGCAGCTCGCAAAGCACAGATACGCAGTATTTT. Encoded protein: CASSSQSTDTQYF. Filled out from reference TRBV7-3 and TRBJ2-3, the complete variable domain reads GAGVSQTPSNKVTEKGKYVELRCDPISGHTALYWYRQSLGQGPEFLIYFQGTGAADDSGLPNDRFFAVRPEGSVSTLKIQRTERGDSAVYLCASSSQSTDTQYFGPGTRLTVL.

This clonotype was recorded many times. The V gene is TRBV4-2, the J gene TRBJ2-1, with D uncertain. CDR3 size: 14 residues. Germline CDR1 and CDR2: LGHNA and YNFKEQ. The germline V and J ends were trimmed by 0 bases and 11 bases, with 14 bases remaining between them. The CDR3 here is CASSQDLSGTQQFF. CDR3 nucleotides: TGTGCCAGCAGCCAAGATCTCTCAGGCACCCAGCAGTTCTTC.

In its sample, this clonotype was seen many times. The V gene is TRBV18, the J gene TRBJ2-1; 9 nucleotides match TRBD2. Germline V lookup: CDR1 KGHSH, CDR2 LQKENI. J gave up 0 bases and V 2 bases, and 11 bases lay outside the gene matches. This CDR3 has 19 residues. The CDR3 nucleotides are TGTGCCAGCTCACCAACCCTAGCGGGACAAATGCACTCCTACAATGAGCAGTTCTTC. Amino acid sequence: CASSPTLAGQMHSYNEQFF.

This clonotype appeared many times. The chain links TRBV6-1 to TRBJ1-2; D remains ambiguous. The CDR3 loop spans 12 amino acids. In germline, CDR1 is MNHNS, CDR2 SASEGT. V was shortened by 7 bases and J by 4 bases, with 10 bases between the two germline ends. The CDR3 region has the DNA TGTGCCAGCACCTCTACCTTCTATGGCTACACCTTC. Translating it yields CASTSTFYGYTF.

The rearrangement uses TRBV6-5 and TRBJ1-2, with 7 nucleotides matching TRBD1. The J segment lost 2 bases and the V segment lost 5 bases, leaving 5 bases of the junction unmatched. This CDR3 has 14 amino acids. CDR1 is MNHEY, CDR2 SVGAGI, per germline. For the CDR3, the DNA is TGTGCCAGCAGTACAGACAGGGTGAACTATGGCTACACCTTC. This codes for CASSTDRVNYGYTF.

The chain employs TRBV4-1 and TRBJ2-1; D unresolved. CDR1 and CDR2 from the germline V gene are MGHRA and YSYEKL. The CDR3 is made up of 16 amino acids. V lost 1 base and J 0 bases, leaving 10 bases between the germline ends. CDR3 residues: CASSQGAQSSYNEQFF. The CDR3, as DNA: TGCGCCAGCAGCCAAGGGGCGCAGAGCTCCTACAATGAGCAGTTCTTC.

Ten or more counts support this clonotype. The chain has TRBV12-3 or TRBV12-4 and TRBJ1-6; D remains unclear. V shed 5 bases and J shed 5 bases, with 13 bases lying between them. The CDR3 has 15 residues. This CDR3 is CASSNLEMHNSPLHF. Written as DNA, the CDR3 is TGTGCCAGCAGTAACCTTGAGATGCATAATTCACCCCTCCACTTT.